This TCR beta chain was sequenced during a study of blood T cell repertoires in COVID-19 (dated by TCRdb to 2020 to 2021). Regarding the research as a whole: Samples from collaborators originated in the United States, Italy and Spain and spanned both the acute and convalescent phases of COVID-19. The samples were drawn from the first 160 participants of the ongoing ImmuneRACE study and from 1,200 or so subjects provided by 6 global collaborators. Nearly every sample came with metadata listing a de-identified subject ID, COVID-19 status, age in years and sex. The prospective study material was composed of cDNA or gDNA derived from T cells, B-cell-depleted T cells, or PBMCs. Subjects who had been exposed to COVID-19, were actively infected with it, or had recovered from it provided the deeply sampled blood TCRbeta repertoires that made up the dataset. Where available, HLA class I and class II types were obtained from metadata supplied by the sample provider rather than from assay-based typing. The repertoires were made available in a free public database intended to serve as a resource for research on the immune response to SARS-CoV-2. Paper-wide results and their limitations: The amount of clinical and demographic metadata varied by source and participant and was provided uncurated.

Measured from the cysteine to the phenylalanine, the CDR3 is 13 residues long. Only the CDR3 region is kept as DNA, spanning 39 bases read in frame from base 1. Taken from the germline V gene, the CDR1 and CDR2 loops are SGHAT and FQNNGV. Cut back by 1 base and 8 bases, the V and J ends lie 11 bases apart. The collaborating institutions used their own protocols to collect whole blood in K2EDTA tubes. For TCRbeta analysis, collaborators shipped samples in one of three forms: frozen whole blood, isolated PBMCs, or DNA extracted from either of those sample types. Worth noting for this clone: There is no known antigen for this receptor. No base quality information exists; no much larger clone differs at one position.

The immunoSEQ Assay, a bias-controlled multiplex PCR, was used to amplify TCRbeta CDR3 regions from genomic DNA. As for the original processing: Within the assay, amplification of reference gene primers was used to estimate how many nucleated cells each sample contained. To quantify the absolute abundance of each unique TCRbeta CDR3 rearrangement, sequence reads were collapsed and filtered. For each sample, productive Simpson clonality was calculated as the square root of Simpson's diversity index across productive rearrangements. Entries here come from immuneACCESS through TCRdb and include only in-frame sequences with V and J called. Some clones fail to appear in such tables; in the studies checked, an unresolved V gene covers under half of the shortfall, and the cause of the remainder is unknown. V, J and clone size reflect that table, while D and trimming were determined from the DNA. This sample has 130,000 to 150,000 clones in its table, and more than 80% of those were observed once. Clones ranked in the top ten supply roughly 8.3% of the sample.

Recombination connected TRBV11-2 to TRBJ1-1, with the D gene not clear enough to name. This clonotype originated in a human donor with acute or convalescent COVID-19. The donor label of this sample is uncertain. The sequenced sample consisted of peripheral blood. The DNA sequence is as follows: TGTGCCAGCAGCTTAGGCCCGACTTACGAAGCTTTCTTT. It specifies CASSLGPTYEAFF.